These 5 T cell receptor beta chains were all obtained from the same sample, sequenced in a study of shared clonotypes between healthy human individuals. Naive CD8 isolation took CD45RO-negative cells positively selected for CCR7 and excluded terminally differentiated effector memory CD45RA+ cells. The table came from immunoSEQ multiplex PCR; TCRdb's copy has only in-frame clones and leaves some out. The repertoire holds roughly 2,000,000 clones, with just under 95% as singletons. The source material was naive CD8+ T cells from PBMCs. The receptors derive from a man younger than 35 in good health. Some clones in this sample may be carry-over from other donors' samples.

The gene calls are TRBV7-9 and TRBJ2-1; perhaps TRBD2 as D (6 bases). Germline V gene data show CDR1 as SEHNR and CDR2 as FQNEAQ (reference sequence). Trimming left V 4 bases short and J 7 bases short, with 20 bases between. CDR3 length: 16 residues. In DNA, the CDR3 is TGTGCCAGCAGCTCGACCCGGGACTCCGCGTGGAATGAGCAGTTCTTC. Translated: CASSSTRDSAWNEQFF.

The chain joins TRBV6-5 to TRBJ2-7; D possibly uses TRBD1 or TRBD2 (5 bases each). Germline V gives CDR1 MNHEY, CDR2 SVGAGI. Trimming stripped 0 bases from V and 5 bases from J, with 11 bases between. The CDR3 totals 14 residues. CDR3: CASSYSIGAHEQYF. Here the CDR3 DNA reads TGTGCCAGCAGTTACTCGATCGGGGCCCACGAGCAGTACTTC.

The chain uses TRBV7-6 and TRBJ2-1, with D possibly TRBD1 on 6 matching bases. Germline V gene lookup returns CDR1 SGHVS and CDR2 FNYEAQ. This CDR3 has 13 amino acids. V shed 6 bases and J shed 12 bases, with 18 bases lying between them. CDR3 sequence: CASSPRGGSWQFF. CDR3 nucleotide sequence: TGTGCCAGCAGTCCTCGAGGGGGTTCTTGGCAGTTCTTC.

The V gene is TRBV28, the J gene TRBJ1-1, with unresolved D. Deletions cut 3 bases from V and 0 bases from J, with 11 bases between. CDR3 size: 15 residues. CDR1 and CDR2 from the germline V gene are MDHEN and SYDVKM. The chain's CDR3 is CASSLYAEMNTEAFF. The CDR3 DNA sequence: TGTGCCAGCAGTTTGTATGCCGAAATGAACACTGAAGCTTTCTTT.

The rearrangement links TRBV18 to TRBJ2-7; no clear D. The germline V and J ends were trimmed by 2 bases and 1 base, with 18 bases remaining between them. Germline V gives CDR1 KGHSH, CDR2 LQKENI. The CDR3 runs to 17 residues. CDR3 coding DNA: TGTGCCAGCTCACCAGGACCTCACCGGCGACTTTCCTACGAGCAGTACTTC. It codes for CASSPGPHRRLSYEQYF.